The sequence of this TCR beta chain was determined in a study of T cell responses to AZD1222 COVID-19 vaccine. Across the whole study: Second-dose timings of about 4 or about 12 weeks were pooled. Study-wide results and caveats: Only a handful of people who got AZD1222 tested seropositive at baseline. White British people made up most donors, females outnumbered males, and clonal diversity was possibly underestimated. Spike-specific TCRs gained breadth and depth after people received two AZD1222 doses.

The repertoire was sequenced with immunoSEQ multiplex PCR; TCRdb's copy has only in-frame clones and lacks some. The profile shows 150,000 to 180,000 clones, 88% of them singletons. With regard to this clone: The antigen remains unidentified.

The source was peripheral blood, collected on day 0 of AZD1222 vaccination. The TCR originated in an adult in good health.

CDR3 DNA: TGTGCCAGCAGTTTAAGCAGGGCGGGCGAGCAGTACTTC. Protein: CASSLSRAGEQYF. V gene TRBV27 combines with J gene TRBJ2-7, with D perhaps given as TRBD1 or TRBD2 (5 bases each). The CDR3 spans 13 residues. V dropped 2 bases and J dropped 6 bases, with 11 bases sitting between them. Germline loops: CDR1 MNHEY, CDR2 SMNVEV (reference sequence).